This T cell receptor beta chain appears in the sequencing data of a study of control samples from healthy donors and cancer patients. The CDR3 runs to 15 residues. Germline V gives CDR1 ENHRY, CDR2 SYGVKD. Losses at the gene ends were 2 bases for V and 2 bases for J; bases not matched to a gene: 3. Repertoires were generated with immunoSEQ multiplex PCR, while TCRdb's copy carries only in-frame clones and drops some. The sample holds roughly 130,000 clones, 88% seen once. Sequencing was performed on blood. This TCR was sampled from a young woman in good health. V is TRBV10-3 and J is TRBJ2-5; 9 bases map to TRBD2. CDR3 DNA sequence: TGTGCCATCAGTGAGCAGACTAGCGGTCAAGAGACCCAGTACTTC. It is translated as CAISEQTSGQETQYF.